The sequence of this T cell receptor beta chain was determined in a study of shared clonotypes between healthy human individuals. Whole-study results and caveats: An effect of sequencing depth on clonotype sharing among donors was expected.

Remarks on this clone: Its antigen is undetermined.

Genomic DNA from each subset was divided evenly over several immunoSEQ plates. Original analysis: For the immunoSEQ data, sequences were junction-only without quality scores, so filtering differed. Profiled with immunoSEQ multiplex PCR; TCRdb holds only in-frame clones, not every one. V and J calls and clone size are copied from that table; D and trimming were computed from the DNA. The sample carries about 600,000 clones, around three quarters recorded once. In germline, CDR1 is MNHNS, CDR2 SASEGT. Trimming removed 7 bases from V and 1 base from J; junction bases left unmatched: 6. There are 15 residues in the CDR3.

This clonotype was sampled from a middle-aged woman in good health. Some clones in this sample may be carry-over from other donors' samples. The sequenced sample was PBMCs. The chain carries TRBV6-1 and TRBJ1-5, with TRBD1 matching over 8 bases. The CDR3 bases are TGTGCCAGCACTCTGGACAGGGCAAGCAATCAGCCCCAGCATTTT. Translating it yields CASTLDRASNQPQHF.